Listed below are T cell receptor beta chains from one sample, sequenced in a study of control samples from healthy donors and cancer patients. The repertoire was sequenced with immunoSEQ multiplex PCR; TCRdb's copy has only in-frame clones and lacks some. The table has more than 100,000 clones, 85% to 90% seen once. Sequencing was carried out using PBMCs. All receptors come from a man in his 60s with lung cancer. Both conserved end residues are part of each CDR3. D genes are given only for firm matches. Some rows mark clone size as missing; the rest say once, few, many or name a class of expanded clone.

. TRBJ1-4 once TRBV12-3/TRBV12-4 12 CACRQGREKLFF TGTGCCTGCAGGCAGGGTAGGGAAAAACTGTTTTTT
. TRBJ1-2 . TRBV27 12 CASSLREGTLVF TGTGCCAGCAGTTTACGTGAGGGTACCCTGGTCTTC
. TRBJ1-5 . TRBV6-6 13 CASSYSTPQPQHF TGTGCCAGCAGTTACTCGACCCCTCAGCCCCAGCATTTT
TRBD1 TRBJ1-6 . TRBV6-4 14 CASGRDRANSPLHF TGTGCCAGCGGCCGTGACAGGGCAAATTCACCCCTCCACTTT
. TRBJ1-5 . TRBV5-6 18 CASSLSVWVEEPNQPQHF TGTGCCAGCAGCTTGTCGGTGTGGGTCGAGGAGCCCAATCAGCCCCAGCATTTT
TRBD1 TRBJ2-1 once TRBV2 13 CASSHGQDNEQFF TGTGCCAGCAGTCACGGACAGGACAATGAGCAGTTCTTC
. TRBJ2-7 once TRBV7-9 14 CASSSSGVHYEQYF TGTGCCAGCAGCTCCTCAGGGGTCCACTACGAGCAGTACTTC
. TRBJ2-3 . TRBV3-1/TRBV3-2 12 CASSFRTDTQYF TGTGCCAGCAGCTTCCGCACAGATACGCAGTATTTT
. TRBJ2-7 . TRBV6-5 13 CASSYPGTYEQYF TGTGCCAGCAGTTACCCCGGGACTTACGAGCAGTACTTC
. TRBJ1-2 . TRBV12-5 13 CASGSGYRGGYTF TGTGCTAGTGGTTCAGGTTACCGCGGCGGCTACACCTTC
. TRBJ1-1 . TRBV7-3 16 CASSLGPRLGNTEAFF TGTGCCAGCAGCTTAGGTCCTCGTCTGGGGAACACTGAAGCTTTCTTT
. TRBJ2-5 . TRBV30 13 CAWSPGLPETQYF TGTGCCTGGAGTCCGGGTCTCCCGGAGACCCAGTACTTC
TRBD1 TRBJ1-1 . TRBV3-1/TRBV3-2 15 CASSQDRGRDTEAFF TGTGCCAGCAGCCAAGACAGGGGGCGGGACACTGAAGCTTTCTTT
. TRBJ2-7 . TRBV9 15 CASSASVGGYYEQYF TGTGCCAGCAGCGCGTCTGTGGGTGGATACTACGAGCAGTACTTC
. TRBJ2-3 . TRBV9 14 CASSGGPSTDTQYF TGTGCCAGCAGCGGGGGCCCAAGCACAGATACGCAGTATTTT
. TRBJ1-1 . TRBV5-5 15 CASSLARGENTEAFF TGTGCCAGCAGCTTGGCACGGGGGGAGAACACTGAAGCTTTCTTT
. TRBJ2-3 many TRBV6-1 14 CASSEGPEARTQYF TGTGCCAGCAGCGAAGGTCCCGAGGCCCGGACGCAGTATTTT
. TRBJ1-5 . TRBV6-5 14 CASSYGSRGQPQHF TGTGCCAGCAGTTACGGCAGTCGCGGTCAGCCCCAGCATTTT
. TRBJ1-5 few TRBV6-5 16 CASSYSSTGRGQPQHF TGTGCCAGCAGTTACTCGAGCACAGGGAGAGGTCAGCCCCAGCATTTT
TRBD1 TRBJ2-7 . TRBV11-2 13 CASSPWEGTGQYF TGTGCCAGCAGCCCCTGGGAAGGGACAGGGCAGTACTTC
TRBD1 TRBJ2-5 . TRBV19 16 CASSIGRTGGRETQYF TGTGCCAGTAGTATAGGAAGGACAGGGGGCAGGGAGACCCAGTACTTC
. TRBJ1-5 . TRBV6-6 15 CASSRRDGSNQPQHF TGTGCCAGCAGCAGACGAGACGGAAGCAATCAGCCCCAGCATTTT
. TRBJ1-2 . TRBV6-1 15 CASSEFRRDGYGYTF TGTGCCAGCAGTGAATTCAGGAGGGATGGATATGGCTACACCTTC
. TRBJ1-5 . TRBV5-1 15 CASSLSGEAGQPQHF TGCGCCAGCAGCTTGTCAGGGGAAGCGGGTCAGCCCCAGCATTTT
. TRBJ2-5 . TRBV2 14 CASSELSAQETQYF TGTGCCAGCAGTGAACTCTCTGCCCAAGAGACCCAGTACTTC
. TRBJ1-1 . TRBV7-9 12 CASSLARGEAFF TGTGCCAGCAGCTTAGCGCGGGGAGAAGCTTTCTTT
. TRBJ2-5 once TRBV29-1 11 CSVGGGETQYF TGCAGCGTGGGTGGGGGAGAGACCCAGTACTTC
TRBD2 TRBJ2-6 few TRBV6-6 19 CASSPLLAGSSSGANVLTF TGTGCCAGCAGTCCTTTACTAGCGGGGAGCAGCTCTGGGGCCAACGTCCTGACTTTC